This T cell receptor beta chain was recovered during a study of OX40 agonist ivuxolimab in advanced cancers. Overall study context: Patients were given ivuxolimab, an antibody that agonizes OX40 (CD134).

CDR3 size: 14 residues. After removal of 5 bases from V and 0 bases from J, the junction contained 4 bases not matched to a gene. The germline V gene encodes CDR1 SGHTA and CDR2 FQGTGA. TCRdb keeps only in-frame clones here, not all; method: immunoSEQ multiplex PCR. The sample yields about 100,000 clones, around 93% seen once. This clone was counted a single time. Other DNA sequences in this sample translate to the same CDR3. V is TRBV7-3 and J is TRBJ2-7; 7 positions match TRBD1. The sequence was collected from an adult with an advanced solid tumor such as melanoma, head and neck, liver or kidney cancer. Sequencing was performed on CD4+ or CD8+ T cells sorted from blood, taken in a trial of the OX40 agonist ivuxolimab. In DNA form, the CDR3 reads TGTGCCAGCAGCCTTGGGGACAGCTCCTACGAGCAGTACTTC. Its protein is CASSLGDSSYEQYF. The full variable domain, rest sourced from reference TRBV7-3 and TRBJ2-7, is GAGVSQTPSNKVTEKGKYVELRCDPISGHTALYWYRQSLGQGPEFLIYFQGTGAADDSGLPNDRFFAVRPEGSVSTLKIQRTERGDSAVYLCASSLGDSSYEQYFGPGTRLTVT.